The rows below give T cell receptor beta chains drawn from one sample of a study of blood T cell repertoires in COVID-19. Profiling relied on immunoSEQ multiplex PCR, and the TCRdb table lists in-frame clones only, not all of them. Among 97,000 or so clones listed, around 81% were seen once. Sequencing was carried out using peripheral blood. These receptors were collected from a man aged 55-75 years with acute or convalescent COVID-19. Each CDR3 is given with its conserved first and last residue. A D gene is named only where the DNA matches it firmly. Where a row states a size, it is once, few, many or the class of an expanded clone; other rows omit it.

j_call v_call clone_size d_call cdr3_aa cdr3_nt
TRBJ2-5 TRBV7-2 NA TRBD2 CASSFLGSGAGTQYF TGTGCCAGCAGCTTCTTGGGTAGCGGGGCGGGGACCCAGTACTTC
TRBJ2-1 TRBV19 NA TRBD2 CASTKKVAGGPYNEQFF TGTGCCAGTACCAAAAAGGTAGCGGGAGGGCCGTACAATGAGCAGTTCTTC
TRBJ1-1 TRBV6-5 NA NA CASSYEGGRTEAFF TGTGCCAGCAGTTACGAAGGAGGTCGGACTGAAGCTTTCTTT
TRBJ1-1 TRBV9 NA NA CASSVTAQSPEAFF TGTGCCAGCAGCGTCACAGCACAGAGCCCTGAAGCTTTCTTT
TRBJ2-5 TRBV11-2 NA NA CASSLEAGFGETQYF TGTGCCAGCAGCTTAGAGGCAGGGTTTGGGGAGACCCAGTACTTC
TRBJ1-1 TRBV30 NA NA CAWSLTWGGAFF TGTGCCTGGAGCTTGACGTGGGGGGGAGCTTTCTTT
TRBJ1-2 TRBV6-5 NA NA CASSYGHLRTF TGTGCCAGCAGTTACGGACACCTGAGGACCTTC
TRBJ1-1 TRBV7-2 NA TRBD1 CASSVTGALTEAFF TGTGCCAGCAGCGTGACAGGGGCGCTCACTGAAGCTTTCTTT
TRBJ1-5 TRBV2 NA TRBD1 CASSRDRDQPQHF TGTGCCAGCAGTCGGGACAGGGATCAGCCCCAGCATTTT
TRBJ2-7 TRBV11-2 NA TRBD2 CASSRSGGTGEQYF TGTGCCAGCAGCCGTAGCGGGGGAACCGGCGAGCAGTACTTC
TRBJ1-2 TRBV7-9 NA TRBD1 CASSLEGGNYGYTF TGTGCCAGCAGCCTAGAAGGGGGCAACTATGGCTACACCTTC
TRBJ2-1 TRBV29-1 NA TRBD1 CSVDFGTGHYNEQFF TGCAGCGTTGACTTCGGGACAGGGCACTACAATGAGCAGTTCTTC
TRBJ2-2 TRBV24-1 NA NA CATPMEQRAGTGELFF TGTGCCACCCCCATGGAACAAAGGGCGGGCACCGGGGAGCTGTTTTTT
TRBJ1-6 TRBV7-8 NA NA CASSLAQNNSPLHF TGTGCCAGCAGCTTAGCCCAAAATAATTCACCCCTCCACTTT
TRBJ2-5 TRBV2 NA TRBD1 CASSLTQTGYQETQYF TGTGCCAGCAGTCTCACCCAGACAGGGTACCAAGAGACCCAGTACTTC
TRBJ2-5 TRBV24-1 few TRBD2 CATSDSGTQETQYF TGTGCCACCAGTGACAGCGGGACCCAAGAGACCCAGTACTTC
TRBJ1-5 TRBV4-1 few NA CASSQGAGVGSNQPQHF TGCGCCAGCAGCCAAGGGGCAGGGGTCGGAAGCAATCAGCCCCAGCATTTT
TRBJ1-1 TRBV16 NA NA CASTTGLYTEAFF TGTGCCAGCACCACAGGGCTGTATACTGAAGCTTTCTTT
TRBJ1-1 TRBV7-9 NA NA CASSLLPGFGGTGNTEAFF TGTGCCAGCAGCTTACTCCCAGGGTTTGGTGGCACGGGGAACACTGAAGCTTTCTTT
TRBJ2-7 TRBV7-9 NA TRBD1 CASSLRDSSYEQYF TGTGCCAGCAGCCTCCGGGACAGTTCCTACGAGCAGTACTTC
TRBJ1-1 TRBV6-5 NA NA CASSYRFSPEAFF TGTGCCAGCAGTTACCGTTTCTCCCCTGAAGCTTTCTTT
TRBJ2-3 TRBV27 once TRBD2 CASSVDGLAGAGSTDTQYF TGTGCCAGCAGTGTGGACGGACTAGCGGGAGCGGGTAGCACAGATACGCAGTATTTT
TRBJ1-2 TRBV30 NA TRBD1 CAWTGAQGAYGYTF TGTGCCTGGACAGGAGCGCAGGGGGCCTATGGCTACACCTTC
TRBJ2-7 TRBV6-1 NA NA CASSEVEAYEQYF TGTGCCAGCAGTGAAGTCGAAGCATACGAGCAGTACTTC
TRBJ1-3 TRBV9 NA TRBD1 CASSVDRGGNTIYF TGTGCCAGCAGCGTAGACAGGGGCGGGAACACCATATATTTT
TRBJ2-5 TRBV24-1 NA NA CATSESIRGQETQYF TGTGCCACCAGTGAATCAATTAGGGGCCAAGAGACCCAGTACTTC